This T cell receptor (beta chain) was documented in a study of cytomegalovirus exposure and HLA in healthy donors. PCR employed 60 Vbeta and 13 Jbeta primers. Generated by immunoSEQ multiplex PCR, the TCRdb table keeps only in-frame clones and is missing some. The repertoire holds about 110,000 clones, over 65% seen once, with approximately 1.2% in the top ten. Germline values: CDR1 MDHEN, CDR2 SYDVKM. The V end lost 3 bases, the J end lost 2 bases, and 13 bases lay between the germline ends. The length of the CDR3 is 15 residues. The V gene is TRBV28, the J gene TRBJ1-1, with D hard to call. The TCR was taken from a woman aged 25 to 39 in good health and CMV-seronegative. Sequencing was carried out using PBMCs. The CDR3 coding sequence is TGTGCCAGCAGTTTCCCCAGGCCCCAAAACACTGAAGCTTTCTTT. The encoded protein is CASSFPRPQNTEAFF.